Listed here are 13 T cell receptor beta chains from one sample, sequenced in a study of cytomegalovirus exposure and HLA in healthy donors. Both 60 Vbeta primers and 13 Jbeta primers went into the PCR. Data came from immunoSEQ multiplex PCR; TCRdb stores just in-frame clones and leaves some out. The data contain more than 100,000 clones, about 74% of them singletons. Material: PBMCs. The receptors shown here come from a middle-aged woman in good health and CMV-seropositive.

This clone turned up a few times. CDR3 sequence: CASSRVGGKNTEAFF. DNA for the CDR3: TGTGCCAGCAGCCGAGTCGGGGGGAAGAACACTGAAGCTTTCTTT. The chain uses TRBV7-9 and TRBJ1-1; D might be TRBD1 (5 bases). V was cut by 5 bases and J by 1 base, with 14 bases left in between. This CDR3 has 15 residues. Germline assignment: CDR1 SEHNR and CDR2 FQNEAQ (reference sequence).

This chain joins TRBV5-6 and TRBJ1-4; weak D call: TRBD1 (5 bases). CDR3 length: 15 residues. V was cut by 4 bases and J by 5 bases, with 15 bases left in between. Germline loops: CDR1 SGHDT, CDR2 YYEEEE. The CDR3 region is CASSPIGTTNEKLFF. The CDR3 DNA follows: TGTGCCAGCAGCCCCATCGGGACTACCAATGAAAAACTGTTTTTT.

The V call is TRBV5-6, the J call TRBJ2-7; D might be TRBD1 (5 bases). Germline V CDR1 and CDR2: SGHDT, YYEEEE. CDR3 length: 14 amino acids. V lost 0 bases, J lost 2 bases, and 9 bases lay in between. DNA of the CDR3: TGTGCCAGCAGCTTGGGGGGCAGACCCTACGAGCAGTACTTC. Translated: CASSLGGRPYEQYF.

Concerning this clone itself: One end of the junction fails to match germline, which may point to a read error. The same CDR3 arises from other DNA sequences in this sample as well. V usage is TRBV4-1 and J usage is TRBJ1-5; 7 nucleotides align to TRBD1. CDR1 is MGHRA, CDR2 YSYEKL, per germline. The CDR3 has 16 amino acids. The CDR3 DNA is TGCGCCAGCAGCCCCGGGACAGACTTTAGCAATCAGCCACAGCATTTT. Protein product: CASSPGTDFSNQPQHF.

In its sample, this clone was seen once. The chain combines TRBV6-5 with TRBJ2-1; 14 bases map to TRBD2. This CDR3 is 15 amino acids long. Germline CDR1 and CDR2: MNHEY and SVGAGI. After removal of 6 bases from V and 7 bases from J, the junction contained 5 bases not matched to a gene. The CDR3 DNA sequence: TGTGCCAGCAGGCCCGGGACTAGCGGGAGAAATGAGCAGTTCTTC. It yields the protein CASRPGTSGRNEQFF.

The chain carries TRBV5-1 and TRBJ2-3; no firm D call. The V gene lost 0 bases and the J gene lost 1 base, with 12 bases spanning the gap. The CDR3 contains 16 residues. Germline values: CDR1 SGHRS, CDR2 YFSETQ. CDR3 nucleotides: TGCGCCAGCAGCTTGGAATCCCAGCGAGGCACAGATACGCAGTATTTT. Amino acids: CASSLESQRGTDTQYF. The variable domain in full, completed from reference TRBV5-1 and TRBJ2-3, reads KAGVTQTPRYLIKTRGQQVTLSCSPISGHRSVSWYQQTPGQGLQFLFEYFSETQRNKGNFPGRFSGRQFSNSRSEMNVSTLELGDSALYLCASSLESQRGTDTQYFGPGTRLTVL.

The chain combines TRBV6-1 with TRBJ2-1, with no clear D. V dropped 2 bases and J dropped 7 bases, with 9 bases sitting between them. The CDR3 consists of 13 residues. Germline loops: CDR1 MNHNS, CDR2 SASEGT. The DNA of the CDR3 is TGTGCCAGCAGTGAAATCCTCGGGAATGAGCAGTTCTTC. Protein: CASSEILGNEQFF.

V and J are TRBV4-3 and TRBJ1-5; 8 bases are shared with TRBD1. This CDR3 is built from 15 residues. Germline V lookup: CDR1 LGHNA, CDR2 YSLEER. Unmatched junction bases numbered 3, after V lost 4 bases and J lost 1 base. The CDR3 protein is CASSLHRGSNQPQHF. For the CDR3, the DNA is TGCGCCAGCAGCCTTCACAGGGGGAGCAATCAGCCCCAGCATTTT.

The chain combines TRBV6-5 with TRBJ1-2; D gene uncertain. V gave up 4 bases and J gave up 7 bases, with 13 bases separating them. CDR1 and CDR2 (germline): MNHEY, SVGAGI. There are 13 residues in the CDR3. CDR3 in amino acids: CASSFRTGSGYTF. DNA for the CDR3: TGTGCCAGCAGTTTCAGGACGGGATCTGGCTACACCTTC.

The gene calls are TRBV13 and TRBJ2-7; 7 nucleotides match TRBD1. Trimming cost V 1 base and J 3 bases; bases outside gene matches: 9. CDR1 and CDR2 from the germline V gene are PRHDT and FYEKMQ (reference sequence). There are 16 residues in the CDR3. DNA for the CDR3: TGTGCCAGCAGCTTAGCTGAGACAGGGAAGAACTACGAGCAGTACTTC. Residues: CASSLAETGKNYEQYF.

The chain combines TRBV19 with TRBJ2-1, with 7 nucleotides matching TRBD1. The V gene end was trimmed by 5 bases and the J gene end by 4 bases; junction bases not matched to a gene: 11. The CDR3 is made up of 16 amino acids. CDR1 LNHDA and CDR2 SQIVND come from the germline V gene (reference sequence). The CDR3, as DNA: TGTGCCAGTAGTTTCCGGACAGGCGAGGGGTACAATGAGCAGTTCTTC. It yields the protein CASSFRTGEGYNEQFF.

The chain is built from TRBV5-3 and TRBJ1-4, with D possibly matching TRBD1 (6 bases). TRBV5-3 is classed as an ORF, of uncertain function. This CDR3 contains 15 residues. V lost 7 bases, J lost 7 bases, and 20 bases lay in between. The CDR3 nucleotides are TGTGCCAGACCGAAGGGGGAGGGGGAAGGTGAAAAACTGTTTTTT. It translates to CARPKGEGEGEKLFF.

The chain couples TRBV2 to TRBJ1-5; 9 bases are a match to TRBD1. V gave up 6 bases and J gave up 7 bases; unmatched junction bases: 10. CDR3 length: 15 residues. CDR1 SNHLY and CDR2 FYNNEI come from the germline V gene. The CDR3 here is CASSQNTGGQQPQHF. CDR3 bases: TGTGCCAGCAGCCAAAACACAGGGGGCCAGCAGCCCCAGCATTTT.